This TCR beta chain was found in a study of CD8 T cells in ankylosing spondylitis. The germline V gene has CDR1 LGHNA and CDR2 YSLEER. The CDR3 covers 18 residues. V was pared by 4 bases and J by 2 bases, with 7 bases of the junction left unmatched. At least ten counts were recorded for this clonotype. MiXCR, run by TCRdb on the 5' RACE reads, gives a single entry per CDR3 protein. The sample has 150,000 to 200,000 distinct CDR3 sequences, 10% to 15% seen once. What was sequenced was blood, either unsorted or a sorted T cell fraction (not recorded which). This sequence originates from a female donor with ankylosing spondylitis or in good health (not recorded which). The gene calls are TRBV4-3 and TRBJ2-3, with 15 positions matching TRBD2. CDR3 nucleotides: TGCGCCAGCAGCCCCTGGACTAGCGGGAGGGCCTACACAGATACGCAGTATTTT. Its protein is CASSPWTSGRAYTDTQYF.